This is a list of T cell receptor beta chains from one sample in a study of T cells in Graves' hyperthyroidism and ophthalmopathy. MiXCR, applied by TCRdb to the multiplex PCR reads, yields one record per CDR3 protein. The repertoire holds 300,000 or so distinct CDR3 sequences, with more than 15% as singletons. Sequencing used blood. The receptors stem from an older woman with Graves' ophthalmopathy. Both conserved end residues are part of each CDR3. Each record gives: CDR3 length, V gene, J gene, clone size, D gene, CDR3 protein, CDR3 DNA. D genes are given only for firm matches. Clone size, where shown, is once, few, many, or a class for clones that have expanded.

13	TRBV2	TRBJ1-6	few	NA	CASRGEGDSPLHF	TGTGCCAGCAGGGGAGAGGGTGATTCACCCCTCCACTTT
14	TRBV6-2/TRBV6-3	TRBJ1-6	many	NA	CASSYGQYNSPLHF	TGTGCCAGCAGTTACGGACAGTATAATTCACCCCTCCACTTT
15	TRBV7-2	TRBJ1-6	many	NA	CASSSGSSYNSPLHF	TGTGCCAGCAGTAGTGGTAGCTCCTATAATTCACCCCTCCACTTT
18	TRBV30	TRBJ2-1	many	TRBD2	CAWSSSLAGVGSYNEQFF	TGTGCCTGGAGTTCCTCCCTAGCGGGGGTGGGCTCCTACAATGAGCAGTTCTTC
11	TRBV7-2	TRBJ2-7	many	NA	CASSLGTEQYF	TGTGCCAGCAGCTTAGGGACCGAGCAGTACTTC
16	TRBV15	TRBJ2-1	NA	TRBD1	CATSRDRDSSYNEQFF	TGTGCCACCAGCAGAGATAGGGACAGCTCCTACAATGAGCAGTTCTTC
14	TRBV20-1	TRBJ1-1	few	TRBD1	CSGQTGKGGLEAFF	TGCAGTGGGCAGACAGGGAAGGGTGGTCTTGAAGCTTTCTTT
13	TRBV12-3/TRBV12-4	TRBJ2-7	NA	NA	CASSNLGSYEQYF	TGTGCCAGCAGTAATCTAGGCTCCTACGAGCAGTACTTC
14	TRBV20-1	TRBJ1-5	many	NA	CSAREPISNQPQHF	TGCAGTGCTAGAGAACCCATTAGCAATCAGCCCCAGCATTTT
17	TRBV7-2	TRBJ2-1	many	NA	CASSLVPPGSSYNEQFF	TGTGCCAGCAGCTTAGTACCTCCAGGGAGCTCCTACAATGAGCAGTTCTTC
15	TRBV3-1	TRBJ2-3	many	NA	CASSQGLGNGDTQYF	TGTGCCAGCAGCCAAGGGTTAGGGAACGGAGATACGCAGTATTTT
16	TRBV19	TRBJ2-1	many	TRBD1	CASSSGAAQGVNEQFF	TGTGCCAGTAGTTCGGGAGCGGCACAGGGGGTAAATGAGCAGTTCTTC
14	TRBV20-1	TRBJ2-7	many	NA	CSAGDFQSSYEQYF	TGCAGTGCTGGGGACTTCCAGAGCTCCTACGAGCAGTACTTC
14	TRBV7-8	TRBJ2-1	many	TRBD2	CASSFFAGENEQFF	TGTGCCAGCAGCTTTTTTGCGGGGGAGAATGAGCAGTTCTTC
15	TRBV12-3/TRBV12-4	TRBJ2-7	many	TRBD1	CASSKTGAPPYEQYF	TGTGCCAGCAGCAAAACAGGGGCTCCCCCCTACGAGCAGTACTTC
15	TRBV12-3/TRBV12-4	TRBJ1-6	many	TRBD1	CASTGTGGSGSPLHF	TGTGCCAGCACTGGGACAGGGGGTTCTGGGTCACCCCTCCACTTT
13	TRBV7-9	TRBJ1-5	many	NA	CASNRDSNQPQHF	TGTGCCAGCAACAGGGACAGCAATCAGCCCCAGCATTTT
14	TRBV19	TRBJ2-7	many	TRBD2	CASSIGRPSYEQYF	TGTGCCAGTAGTATCGGGAGGCCCTCCTACGAGCAGTACTTC
22	TRBV6-2/TRBV6-3	TRBJ1-2	few	NA	CASSGLGTWGSASPKYYHGYTF	TGTGCCAGCAGTGGATTAGGAACCTGGGGCAGTGCCTCCCCCAAATACTATCATGGCTACACCTTC
16	TRBV11-3	TRBJ1-1	many	NA	CASSWGSGGMNTEAFF	TGTGCCAGCAGCTGGGGCTCCGGGGGGATGAACACTGAAGCTTTCTTT
17	TRBV6-9	TRBJ2-2	NA	TRBD2	CASSYPRLAGATGELFF	TGTGCCAGCAGTTACCCCAGACTAGCGGGAGCCACCGGGGAGCTGTTTTTT
16	TRBV6-1	TRBJ2-2	many	TRBD2	CASSGTSGSNTGELFF	TGTGCCAGCAGTGGGACTAGCGGATCGAACACCGGGGAGCTGTTTTTT
15	TRBV4-3	TRBJ1-1	NA	NA	CASSLVGGRGTEAFF	TGCGCCAGCAGCCTAGTGGGGGGTCGAGGAACTGAAGCTTTCTTT
13	TRBV5-1	TRBJ2-1	few	NA	CASSLHRVNEQFF	TGCGCCAGCAGCTTGCACAGGGTGAATGAGCAGTTCTTC
13	TRBV5-1	TRBJ2-5	many	NA	CASSSEDQETQYF	TGCGCCAGCAGCTCTGAGGACCAAGAGACCCAGTACTTC
14	TRBV7-8	TRBJ2-3	few	NA	CASSLARGRGTQYF	TGTGCCAGCAGCTTGGCGAGAGGAAGAGGTACGCAGTATTTT
16	TRBV5-4	TRBJ2-1	few	TRBD2	CASSLEGLAGNNEQFF	TGTGCCAGCAGCTTGGAGGGACTAGCGGGAAACAATGAGCAGTTCTTC
17	TRBV9	TRBJ1-4	many	NA	CASSPPGGTLTNEKLFF	TGTGCCAGCAGCCCCCCGGGGGGAACGCTCACTAATGAAAAACTGTTTTTT
16	TRBV13	TRBJ1-3	NA	NA	CASSLVGSSAGNTIYF	TGTGCCAGCAGCTTAGTTGGATCCTCCGCAGGAAACACCATATATTTT